These 19 T cell receptor beta chains originate from one sample sequenced in a study of shared clonotypes between healthy human individuals. Assay: immunoSEQ multiplex PCR; the TCRdb copy retains only in-frame clones and omits some. The sample lists about 640,000 clones; about 78% were seen once. The sequencing sample was made of memory CD4+ T cells sorted from blood. Subset indicated: CD45RA-negative fraction. These receptors were obtained from a woman in her 30s in good health.

This clone was detected a few times. The DNA for the CDR3 is TGTGCCACTCTCCCCCAAACAGTAGCTAACTATGGCTACACCTTC. Amino acid sequence: CATLPQTVANYGYTF. The chain has TRBV2 and TRBJ1-2, with D unresolved. CDR3 length: 15 amino acids. The V gene's germline CDR1 is SNHLY and CDR2 FYNNEI. The V gene lost 10 bases and the J gene lost 0 bases, with 18 bases spanning the gap.

The chain combines TRBV19 with TRBJ2-7; D perhaps matches TRBD2 (5 bases). The CDR3 consists of 12 residues. Between the trimmed V and J ends, which lost 5 bases and 9 bases, there was a span of 14 bases. Germline V gene sequence: CDR1 LNHDA, CDR2 SQIVND (reference sequence). The CDR3 sequence is CASSPATSVQYF. As DNA, the CDR3 is TGTGCCAGTAGTCCCGCCACTAGTGTGCAGTACTTC.

V gene TRBV29-1 combines with J gene TRBJ1-3; 7 bases align to TRBD1. CDR1 and CDR2 from the germline V gene are SQVTM and ANQGSEA. The CDR3 has 16 amino acids. The V gene end was trimmed by 4 bases and the J gene end by 4 bases; junction bases not matched to a gene: 13. The CDR3 sequence: CSVAYQTQGIGNTIYF. Written as DNA, the CDR3 is TGCAGCGTTGCCTACCAAACACAGGGGATAGGAAACACCATATATTTT. Complete variable domain (other parts from reference TRBV29-1 and TRBJ1-3): SAVISQKPSRDICQRGTSLTIQCQVDSQVTMMFWYRQQPGQSLTLIATANQGSEATYESGFVIDKFPISRPNLTFSTLTVSNMSPEDSSIYLCSVAYQTQGIGNTIYFGEGSWLTVV.

The chain uses TRBV10-3 and TRBJ1-2; D not resolved. Germline V gene sequence: CDR1 ENHRY, CDR2 SYGVKD. The CDR3 is 13 amino acids. Trimming removed 3 bases from V and 7 bases from J, with 12 bases in between. CDR3 sequence reads: CAISEEGGSGYTF. As DNA, the CDR3 is TGTGCCATCAGTGAAGAGGGTGGGAGTGGCTACACCTTC.

The V gene is TRBV2, the J gene TRBJ1-2; 7 bases map to TRBD1. The length of the CDR3 is 17 residues. The V gene end was trimmed by 6 bases and the J gene end by 4 bases; junction bases not matched to a gene: 17. Germline CDR1 SNHLY, CDR2 FYNNEI. This CDR3 is CASSDNRGGSRVYGYTF. The DNA for the CDR3 is TGTGCCAGCAGCGATAACAGGGGAGGAAGTCGGGTCTATGGCTACACCTTC. Filled out from reference TRBV2 and TRBJ1-2, the complete variable domain reads EPEVTQTPSHQVTQMGQEVILRCVPISNHLYFYWYRQILGQKVEFLVSFYNNEISEKSEIFDDQFSVERPDGSNFTLKIRSTKLEDSAMYFCASSDNRGGSRVYGYTFGSGTRLTVV.

The genes are TRBV6-5 and TRBJ1-1; no clear D. The CDR3 is 13 residues long. The germline V gene encodes CDR1 MNHEY and CDR2 SVGAGI. V gave up 4 bases and J gave up 3 bases, with 9 bases separating them. The DNA for the CDR3 is TGTGCCAGCAGTTCCCATTGGGACACTGAAGCTTTCTTT. It encodes CASSSHWDTEAFF.

The gene calls are TRBV28 and TRBJ1-4; D is unresolved. Germline assignment: CDR1 MDHEN and CDR2 SYDVKM. V gave up 3 bases and J gave up 8 bases, with 13 bases separating them. The CDR3 totals 14 residues. For the CDR3, the DNA is TGTGCCAGCAGTTTTACGATGCGAAGGGAAAAACTGTTTTTT. Encoded protein: CASSFTMRREKLFF.

The V and J genes are TRBV2 and TRBJ1-3; 10 nucleotides align to TRBD1. V lost 4 bases and J lost 6; bases outside the gene matches: 6. The germline V gene encodes CDR1 SNHLY and CDR2 FYNNEI. This CDR3 has 15 amino acids. CDR3 region: CASSVTGQGSNTIYF. The CDR3 DNA follows: TGTGCCAGCAGTGTGACGGGACAGGGGTCAAACACCATATATTTT.

The table lists this clone with a few counts. The V gene is TRBV6-6, the J gene TRBJ1-1; D call uncertain. V was pared by 6 bases and J by 4 bases, with 9 bases between. This CDR3 spans 12 amino acids. Germline V gives CDR1 MNHNY, CDR2 SVGAGI (reference sequence). For the CDR3, the DNA is TGTGCCAGCAGACAGCCCCCCACTGAAGCTTTCTTT. Translated, it gives CASRQPPTEAFF.

The chain recombines TRBV29-1 with TRBJ2-3, with D perhaps TRBD2 (6 bases). The CDR3 covers 14 residues. With 2 bases removed from V and 13 bases from J, the gap between germline ends came to 22 bases. Germline lookup yields CDR1 SQVTM and CDR2 ANQGSEA. The CDR3 DNA is TGCAGCGTTGAAAGACCCTTTACAACGGGGGTTGAGTATTTT. Translated: CSVERPFTTGVEYF.

The chain combines TRBV5-8 with TRBJ1-5, with D perhaps matching TRBD1 (5 bases). The germline V gene encodes CDR1 SGHTS and CDR2 YDEGEE. Trimming stripped 2 bases from V and 8 bases from J, with 8 bases between. CDR3 size: 12 residues. The CDR3 protein is CASSLGEKPQHF. CDR3 nucleotides: TGTGCCAGCAGCTTAGGGGAAAAGCCCCAGCATTTT. The full variable domain, its missing parts supplied by reference TRBV5-8 and TRBJ1-5, is EAGVTQSPTHLIKTRGQQATLRCSPISGHTSVYWYQQALGLGLQFLLWYDEGEERNRGNFPPRFSGRQFPNYSSELNVNALELEDSALYLCASSLGEKPQHFGDGTRLSIL.

J is TRBJ2-5 and V is TRBV27; 14 bases are a match to TRBD2. Germline CDR1 reads MNHEY; CDR2 reads SMNVEV (reference sequence). Germline trimming cut 4 bases from V and 2 bases from J; bases unmatched to any gene: 6. The CDR3 consists of 17 residues. In DNA, the CDR3 is TGTGCCAGCAGTTCCGGGACTAGCGGGAGAGGTCAAGAGACCCAGTACTTC. Protein: CASSSGTSGRGQETQYF.

This chain links TRBV5-1 with TRBJ2-3; 7 nucleotides match TRBD2. V lost 0 bases, J lost 4 bases, and 11 bases stayed unmatched. The CDR3 runs to 17 residues. Germline V gene data show CDR1 as SGHRS and CDR2 as YFSETQ. CDR3 sequence reads: CASSLAASGQVPDTQYF. The CDR3 nucleotides read TGCGCCAGCAGCTTGGCGGCTAGCGGCCAAGTTCCAGATACGCAGTATTTT.

V usage is TRBV7-6 and J usage is TRBJ1-2, with D perhaps matching TRBD1 (5 bases). This CDR3 contains 11 residues. CDR1 SGHVS and CDR2 FNYEAQ come from the germline V gene. Trimming removed 4 bases at V and 7 bases at J, with 7 bases between. This CDR3 is CASSWGTGYTF. CDR3 DNA sequence: TGTGCCAGCAGCTGGGGCACTGGCTACACCTTC.

The chain couples TRBV11-1 to TRBJ2-1; 7 nucleotides agree with TRBD1. The trim removed 8 bases at V and 1 base at J, leaving 5 bases unmatched. CDR3 size: 14 residues. Germline V gene sequence: CDR1 SGHAT, CDR2 FQDESV (reference sequence). The CDR3 nucleotides read TGTGCCAGCGGACTGGGACAGTCCTACAATGAGCAGTTCTTC. Translating it yields CASGLGQSYNEQFF.

There are a few counts of this clone. V is TRBV6-6 and J is TRBJ2-7; a weak D match, TRBD1 (6 bases). The V end lost 6 bases, the J end lost 1 base, and 13 bases lay between the germline ends. Per germline, CDR1 MNHNY and CDR2 SVGAGI (reference sequence). The CDR3 extends over 14 amino acids. The CDR3 loop reads CASSFTGQSYEQYF. CDR3 bases: TGTGCCAGCAGCTTCACTGGACAGTCCTACGAGCAGTACTTC.

This clone was seen only a few times. This chain uses TRBV6-4 with TRBJ2-3, with 10 bases lining up with TRBD2. Germline CDR1 reads MRHNA; CDR2 reads SNTAGT. The CDR3 runs to 15 residues. With 3 bases clipped from V and 6 bases from J, the junction kept 6 bases outside the gene matches. The CDR3 DNA reads as TGTGCCAGCAGTGAGGGGCTAGCGGGAGTTGATACGCAGTATTTT. Translated, it gives CASSEGLAGVDTQYF.

V is TRBV6-5 and J is TRBJ1-2, with a possible D match to TRBD1 (6 bases). The CDR3 loop spans 15 amino acids. The V gene's germline CDR1 is MNHEY and CDR2 SVGAGI. V gave up 0 bases and J gave up 4 bases, with 12 bases separating them. DNA of the CDR3: TGTGCCAGCAGTTACTCAAGGGGGACTGGCTATGGCTACACCTTC. Protein product: CASSYSRGTGYGYTF.

V and J are TRBV15 and TRBJ2-7; maybe TRBD2 (5 bases). The CDR3 is 15 amino acids. The germline V gene encodes CDR1 LNHNV and CDR2 YYDKDF (reference sequence). With 2 bases removed from V and 0 bases from J, the gap between germline ends came to 11 bases. CDR3 nucleotides: TGTGCCACCAGCAGACTCGGTAGCGACTCCTACGAGCAGTACTTC. Its protein product is CATSRLGSDSYEQYF.